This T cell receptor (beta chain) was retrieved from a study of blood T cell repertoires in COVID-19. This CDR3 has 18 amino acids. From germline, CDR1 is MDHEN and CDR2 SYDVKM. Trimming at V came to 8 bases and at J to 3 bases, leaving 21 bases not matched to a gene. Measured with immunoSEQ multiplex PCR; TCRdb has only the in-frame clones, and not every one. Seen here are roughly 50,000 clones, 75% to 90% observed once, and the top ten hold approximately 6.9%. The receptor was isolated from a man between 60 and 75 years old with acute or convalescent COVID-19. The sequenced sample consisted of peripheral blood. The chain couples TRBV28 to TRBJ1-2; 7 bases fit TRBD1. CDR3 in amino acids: CASHQGGYLLSFDYGYTF. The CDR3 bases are TGTGCCAGCCATCAGGGGGGATACCTACTATCCTTTGACTATGGCTACACCTTC.